This TCR beta chain was sequenced during a study of beta chain features in type 1 diabetes. After removal of 6 bases from V and 2 bases from J, the junction contained 2 bases not matched to a gene. Germline CDR1 is KGHSH and CDR2 is LQKENI. This CDR3 comprises 13 residues. Concerning this clone: The antigen is undetermined.

Of the isolated RNA, all was reverse transcribed, and so the sequenced material was expressed TCRB transcripts. TCRdb keeps only in-frame clones here, not all; method: immunoSEQ multiplex PCR. The table records roughly 140,000 clones, 11% of them present only once. The study's findings and limits: Within the patient group, naive, central memory and Treg TCRB repertoires appeared more similar to each other than within healthy donors.

This chain joins TRBV18 and TRBJ2-5, with 8 bases identical to TRBD2. The sequenced sample was central memory CD4+ T cells from blood. The source of this sequence is a man aged 18 to 35 in good health. The CDR3 DNA reads TGTGCCAGCTCGACTAGCGTTCAAGAGACCCAGTACTTC. Translated: CASSTSVQETQYF.